A single sample gave rise to the 17 T cell receptor beta chains below, sequenced in a study of T cell repertoires in cytomegalovirus infection (dated by TCRdb to between 2018 and 2020). The treatment or condition label on this specimen signifies: in vitro stimulation with specific CMV peptide epitopes to enrich CMV-specific T cells. Sequencer: Illumina HiSeq 1500. Clones were called with MiXCR by TCRdb after fastp trimmed the public reads at Q25, and only in-frame beta chains were retained. Every entry covers one CDR3 protein and lists the most common genes and DNA from its rows. This sample comprises approximately 65,000 distinct CDR3 sequences, roughly 21% of them detected only once. The ten largest clonotypes hold around 70% of the sample. No antigen has been assigned to these receptors. The sequencing used CD8+ T cells from cultured PBMCs, collected from culture after CMV antigen stimulation. All receptors derive from a human donor in good health (CMV status not recorded). Some clones in this sample may be carry-over from other donors' samples.

This rearrangement joins TRBV2 to TRBJ2-1; TRBD2 agrees at 10 bases. Germline CDR1 and CDR2: SNHLY and FYNNEI. V dropped 3 bases and J dropped 2; count of bases not matched to a gene: 10. The CDR3 length is 18 residues. The CDR3 DNA sequence: TGTGCCAGCAGTGATCTGTCTAGCGGGGGAAGTCCCTACAATGAGCAGTTCTTC. It yields the protein CASSDLSSGGSPYNEQFF.

This clonotype came up a few times. The V and J genes are TRBV11-1 and TRBJ1-1; D not resolved. Trimming left V 1 base short and J 7 bases short, with 7 bases between. In germline, CDR1 is SGHAT, CDR2 FQDESV (reference sequence). The CDR3 is 12 amino acids. The CDR3 protein is CASSLDIDEAFF. The CDR3 DNA is TGTGCCAGCAGCTTAGACATCGATGAAGCTTTCTTT. Full variable domain (missing parts from reference TRBV11-1 and TRBJ1-1): EAEVAQSPRYKITEKSQAVAFWCDPISGHATLYWYRQILGQGPELLVQFQDESVVDDSQLPKDRFSAERLKGVDSTLKIQPAELGDSAMYLCASSLDIDEAFFGQGTRLTVV.

This clonotype was observed a handful of times. The chain uses TRBV12-3 or TRBV12-4 and TRBJ2-7; tentative D call: TRBD1 (6 bases). The CDR3 totals 15 residues. The V end was cut by 5 bases, the J end by 4 bases, with 18 bases between. The chain's CDR3 is CASSGNSRRGYEQYF. CDR3 nucleotides: TGTGCCAGCAGTGGAAATTCGCGCAGGGGTTACGAGCAGTACTTC.

The chain uses TRBV27 and TRBJ2-3, with 10 bases lining up with TRBD2. This CDR3 comprises 14 residues. CDR1 MNHEY and CDR2 SMNVEV come from the germline V gene (reference sequence). V dropped 6 bases and J dropped 1; count of bases not matched to a gene: 1. The CDR3 nucleotides are TGTGCCAGCAGCGGGACTAGCGGCACAGATACGCAGTATTTT. It translates to CASSGTSGTDTQYF.

This clonotype appeared a few times. J is TRBJ2-1 and V is TRBV14; D gene uncertain. V shed 1 base and J shed 5 bases, with 3 bases lying between them. Germline lookup yields CDR1 SGHDN and CDR2 FVKESK. This CDR3 is built from 12 residues. As DNA, the CDR3 is TGTGCCAGCAGCCAAGTCCACAATGAGCAGTTCTTC. This gives the protein CASSQVHNEQFF.

This clonotype has only a few counts. V gene TRBV7-2 combines with J gene TRBJ1-1; D uncertain. V was shortened by 5 bases and J by 2 bases, with 21 bases between the two germline ends. The CDR3 length is 17 residues. Germline assignment: CDR1 SGHTA and CDR2 FQGNSA. The CDR3 loop is CASSPRGGIVGNTEAFF. CDR3 DNA sequence: TGTGCCAGCAGCCCGCGTGGAGGGATCGTTGGTAACACTGAAGCTTTCTTT.

This clonotype was observed a handful of times. The rearrangement joins TRBV12-3 or TRBV12-4 to TRBJ2-7, with TRBD1 matching 8 bases. V shed 1 base and J 6 bases; nucleotides not matched to a gene: 2. The CDR3 runs to 13 residues. The CDR3 nucleotides are TGTGCCAGCAGTTTAGGACAGGGGAGCGAGCAGTACTTC. This translates into CASSLGQGSEQYF.

The chain employs TRBV6-5 and TRBJ1-5; tentatively, D is TRBD1 (6 bases). Per germline, CDR1 MNHEY and CDR2 SVGAGI. The CDR3 covers 14 residues. V lost 5 bases, J lost 0 bases, and 8 bases lay in between. CDR3 nucleotides: TGTGCCAGCAGTGGACAGCCTAGCAATCAGCCCCAGCATTTT. It encodes CASSGQPSNQPQHF.

This clonotype was counted only a few times. V usage is TRBV7-2 and J usage is TRBJ1-6; D remains ambiguous. The V end lost 1 base, the J end lost 7 bases, and 11 bases lay between the germline ends. CDR1 SGHTA and CDR2 FQGNSA come from the germline V gene. The CDR3 has 15 amino acids. Here the CDR3 reads CASSLVSALNSPLHF. CDR3 DNA sequence: TGTGCCAGCAGCTTAGTATCAGCGCTGAATTCACCCCTCCACTTT.

This clonotype was observed a handful of times. The chain uses TRBV7-2 and TRBJ2-1, with 7 bases identical to TRBD2. V was clipped by 5 bases and J by 10 bases; unmatched bases: 8. This CDR3 spans 13 amino acids. Per germline, CDR1 SGHTA and CDR2 FQGNSA. This CDR3 is CASSRGLVDEQFF. In DNA form, the CDR3 reads TGTGCCAGCAGCCGCGGACTAGTCGACGAGCAGTTCTTC. The full variable domain, rest sourced from reference TRBV7-2 and TRBJ2-1, is GAGVSQSPSNKVTEKGKDVELRCDPISGHTALYWYRQSLGQGLEFLIYFQGNSAPDKSGLPSDRFSAERTGGSVSTLTIQRTQQEDSAVYLCASSRGLVDEQFFGPGTRLTVL.

The genes are TRBV7-8 and TRBJ2-1; 8 nucleotides line up with TRBD2. The V segment lost 1 base and the J segment 10 bases; nucleotides outside the gene matches: 9. Germline V gene sequence: CDR1 SGHVS, CDR2 FQNEAQ. The CDR3 sequence is 15 residues long. CDR3 sequence (DNA): TGTGCCAGCAGCTTAGTGGGCGGGGGGAACGGCGAGCAGTTCTTC. Translation: CASSLVGGGNGEQFF.

This clonotype was detected only a few times. The chain joins TRBV2 to TRBJ1-2, with TRBD1 as a possible D gene (6 bases). Between the trimmed V and J ends, which lost 2 bases and 6 bases, there was a span of 16 bases. Germline CDR1 reads SNHLY; CDR2 reads FYNNEI. The CDR3 totals 15 residues. The CDR3 reads CASSESLGGSDGYTF. The CDR3 coding sequence is TGTGCCAGCAGTGAATCGTTAGGGGGGTCCGATGGCTACACCTTC.

The gene calls are TRBV7-2 and TRBJ2-5; 8 bases map to TRBD2. Per germline, CDR1 SGHTA and CDR2 FQGNSA. The CDR3 is 15 residues long. V shed 3 bases, J shed 5 bases, and the junction held 8 bases outside the gene matches. The CDR3 DNA reads as TGTGCCAGCAGCTTGGGCGGGGGGCCATCTGAGACCCAGTACTTC. This sequence encodes CASSLGGGPSETQYF. Filled out from reference TRBV7-2 and TRBJ2-5, the complete variable domain reads GAGVSQSPSNKVTEKGKDVELRCDPISGHTALYWYRQSLGQGLEFLIYFQGNSAPDKSGLPSDRFSAERTGGSVSTLTIQRTQQEDSAVYLCASSLGGGPSETQYFGPGTRLLVL.

In this sample, this clonotype turned up a few times. V usage is TRBV5-8 and J usage is TRBJ2-3; 9 bases line up with TRBD2. J lost 2 bases, V lost 4 bases, and 11 bases had no gene match. The CDR3 length is 17 residues. Germline values: CDR1 SGHTS, CDR2 YDEGEE. The CDR3 sequence is CASSPVGAGGHTDTQYF. In nucleotides, the CDR3 is TGTGCCAGCAGCCCGGTCGGGGCGGGGGGGCACACAGATACGCAGTATTTT.

This clonotype was seen a few times. This chain links TRBV6-5 with TRBJ2-3; D possibly corresponds to TRBD2 (6 bases). V lost 7 bases and J lost 1, with 15 bases in between. This CDR3 has 15 amino acids. Looked up from germline, CDR1 is MNHEY and CDR2 is SVGAGI. CDR3 bases: TGTGCCAGCAACTCCAAAGGACTACGCACAGATACGCAGTATTTT. Translated: CASNSKGLRTDTQYF.

This clonotype occurred a few times. This chain joins TRBV11-2 and TRBJ2-1; 9 bases agree with TRBD2. V shed 3 bases, J shed 4 bases, and the junction held 10 bases outside the gene matches. Germline CDR1 is SGHAT and CDR2 is FQNNGV. The CDR3 runs to 17 residues. CDR3 in amino acids: CASSFSQGSGGYNEQFF. In DNA form, the CDR3 reads TGTGCCAGCAGCTTCTCACAAGGTAGCGGGGGTTACAATGAGCAGTTCTTC.

This clonotype turned up a few times. The chain joins TRBV27 to TRBJ1-2; D is unresolved. The CDR3 length is 13 residues. The germline V gene has CDR1 MNHEY and CDR2 SMNVEV (reference sequence). Trimming pared 0 bases from V and 6 bases from J, leaving 8 bases between. DNA of the CDR3: TGTGCCAGCAGTTTATCGGGGTCTCATGGCTACACCTTC. As protein: CASSLSGSHGYTF.